This entry is about one T cell receptor (beta chain). Antigen specificity is unknown. TCRdb's table, derived via immunoSEQ multiplex PCR, lists solely in-frame clones and lacks some. Here the sample spans about 220,000 clones, 85% to 95% being singletons. CDR3 size: 12 residues. Germline V gene data show CDR1 as GTSNPN and CDR2 as SVGIG (reference sequence). V was pared by 7 bases and J by 6 bases, with 15 bases between. The data derive from a study of cytomegalovirus exposure and HLA in healthy donors. Study-wide findings and caveats: Researchers counted around 160 TCR beta chains as cytomegalovirus-associated. Many donors carried some public TCRs, although rarity characterized most TCR sequences.

Separate from the roughly 700-subject first cohort was the roughly 120-subject validation cohort, to which the donors belonged. This TCR was sampled from a woman aged 18-29 years in good health and CMV-seronegative. The chain carries TRBV30 and TRBJ1-1; D call uncertain. The sample consisted of PBMCs. CDR3 protein: CASPKSGSEAFF. The CDR3 region has the DNA TGTGCCTCACCTAAATCGGGTTCTGAAGCTTTCTTT.